This T cell receptor beta chain appears in the sequencing data of a study of Tregs in tolerant kidney transplant recipients. The ends lost 4 bases at V and 3 bases at J; junction bases unmatched: 8. In germline, CDR1 is SGHTA, CDR2 FQGNSA. The CDR3 has 15 amino acids. Clones were sequenced by immunoSEQ multiplex PCR, and TCRdb holds only the in-frame ones, with some missing. In all, the sample yields tens of thousands of clones. About this clone: The CDR3 end is not reached by the read, which stops 3 residues before it; the germline J gene fills it in.

The chain joins TRBV7-2 to TRBJ2-7; 8 nucleotides line up with TRBD2. The sample here was CD4+ T cells from blood, taken before the transplant. This sequence originates from a human donor who received a combined kidney and bone marrow transplant. The CDR3 sequence: CASSSRGSGVYEQYF. Incomplete CDR3 DNA: TGTGCCAGCAGCTCCCGGGGTAGCGGGGTCTACGAG.